The clone carrying this TCR beta chain was detected ten times or more. Antigen: not known. The sample's time point: persistent/refractory GD, antithyroid drugs over 5 years with positive TRAb. Scientists built the TCR library using RNA that was extracted from PBMCs. The authors diagnosed Graves' disease using American Thyroid Association guidelines. This specimen comes from a study of regulatory T cells in long-lasting Graves disease. Study findings and constraints: Among persistent patients, a larger number of public clonotypes were shared (roughly 2,700) than among newly diagnosed patients (roughly 910). Repertoires from persistent disease leaned toward TRBV28, TRBJ1-2 and TRBJ2-5. TCR diversity was lower in persistent Graves' patients (versus newly diagnosed ones).

The germline V gene encodes CDR1 MNHEY and CDR2 SVGEGT. Deletions cut 2 bases from V and 4 bases from J, with 11 bases between. This CDR3 contains 14 residues. Arm-PCR with iRepertoire HTBI primers amplified the CDR3 regions for these TCR beta libraries. Each CDR3 protein gets one entry after TCRdb re-called the multiplex PCR reads with MiXCR. Found here are about 460,000 distinct CDR3 sequences, roughly 23% of them singletons; the top ten hold approximately 14%. This receptor was obtained from a female donor with Graves disease. This chain uses TRBV6-2 or TRBV6-3 with TRBJ2-5; possibly TRBD2 for D (5 bases). Sequenced material: peripheral blood mononuclear cells (PBMCs), taken when the disease was refractory, from a patient treated with antithyroid drugs. DNA of the CDR3: TGTGCCAGCAGTTACGGAGGCTTGGGAGAGACCCAGTACTTC. It encodes CASSYGGLGETQYF.